The 21 T cell receptor beta chains reported below all come from one sample, sequenced in a study of shared clonotypes between healthy human individuals. TCRdb's copy holds only in-frame clones and misses some; the assay was immunoSEQ multiplex PCR. The data contain millions of clones, 93% of them singletons. The source material was naive CD4+ T cells from PBMCs. As to subset: CD45RA+ positively selected. These receptors were taken from a man between 18 and 29 years old in good health. Some clones in this sample may be carry-over from other donors' samples.

J is TRBJ2-5 and V is TRBV11-2, with TRBD1 matching 9 bases. From germline, CDR1 is SGHAT and CDR2 FQNNGV. The CDR3 has 15 amino acids. V dropped 5 bases and J dropped 7; count of bases not matched to a gene: 11. The chain's CDR3 is CASSPPRQGVGTQYF. In nucleotides, the CDR3 is TGTGCCAGCAGCCCACCCCGACAGGGGGTCGGGACCCAGTACTTC.

This chain joins TRBV9 and TRBJ2-7; D gene unclear. Trimming pared 0 bases from V and 6 bases from J, leaving 13 bases between. The CDR3 covers 14 residues. Looked up from germline, CDR1 is SGDLS and CDR2 is YYNGEE. The CDR3 region is CASSVAVTFSEQYF. The CDR3 bases are TGTGCCAGCAGCGTAGCAGTTACGTTTTCCGAGCAGTACTTC.

This clone was detected a few times. This chain links TRBV28 with TRBJ1-1; no clear D. Germline lookup yields CDR1 MDHEN and CDR2 SYDVKM. V lost 5 bases to trimming and J lost 0 bases, with 13 bases between them. The CDR3 has 15 amino acids. This CDR3 is CASSPIRTVNTEAFF. CDR3 DNA sequence: TGTGCCAGCAGTCCAATCCGGACGGTGAACACTGAAGCTTTCTTT.

The genes are TRBV7-2 and TRBJ1-1; 8 bases match TRBD1. V lost 5 bases and J lost 1; bases outside the gene matches: 12. The CDR3 is 17 amino acids. Germline lookup yields CDR1 SGHTA and CDR2 FQGNSA. The CDR3 protein is CASSARQGTPGNTEAFF. The CDR3, as DNA: TGTGCCAGCAGCGCTCGACAGGGGACCCCGGGGAACACTGAAGCTTTCTTT.

The chain recombines TRBV9 with TRBJ2-7; the D call may be TRBD1 or TRBD2 (5 bases each). The CDR3 is 16 amino acids. V shed 0 bases and J shed 2 bases, with 15 bases lying between them. Per germline, CDR1 SGDLS and CDR2 YYNGEE. CDR3 sequence reads: CASSVGPWDGAYEQYF. CDR3 coding DNA: TGTGCCAGCAGCGTAGGCCCATGGGACGGCGCCTACGAGCAGTACTTC.

This chain links TRBV6-1 with TRBJ1-4, with a tentative D call TRBD1 (6 bases). The V gene's germline CDR1 is MNHNS and CDR2 SASEGT. The CDR3 is 16 residues long. Trimming cost V 3 bases and J 7 bases, with 18 bases left between them. CDR3 sequence (DNA): TGTGCCAGCAGTGATATTCCGGGACACTGGGGTGAAAAACTGTTTTTT. Its protein product is CASSDIPGHWGEKLFF.

The rearrangement links TRBV2 to TRBJ2-2; 9 nucleotides align to TRBD2. Germline V gives CDR1 SNHLY, CDR2 FYNNEI. With 9 bases clipped from V and 4 bases from J, the junction kept 9 bases outside the gene matches. The CDR3 covers 15 residues. CDR3 in DNA: TGTGCCAGGGGAGCGGGACTAGCCTCCACCGGGGAGCTGTTTTTT. This encodes CARGAGLASTGELFF.

This rearrangement joins TRBV30 to TRBJ1-3; D is unresolved. Germline CDR1 is GTSNPN and CDR2 is SVGIG (reference sequence). V was pared by 0 bases and J by 0 bases, with 12 bases between. This CDR3 region has 16 residues. This chain's CDR3 is CAWSVRARGSGNTIYF. The DNA for the CDR3 is TGTGCCTGGAGTGTACGGGCTCGGGGCTCTGGAAACACCATATATTTT.

The V call is TRBV6-4, the J call TRBJ1-2; D gene unclear. The CDR3 has 14 residues. Germline V gene lookup returns CDR1 MRHNA and CDR2 SNTAGT. The V end was cut by 5 bases, the J end by 5 bases, with 15 bases between. CDR3 sequence: CASSPFIVLYGYTF. The CDR3 DNA sequence: TGTGCCAGCAGTCCATTCATCGTTCTTTATGGCTACACCTTC.

This chain connects TRBV5-1 to TRBJ2-5; 10 positions agree with TRBD1. V was pared by 6 bases and J by 4 bases, with 9 bases of the junction left unmatched. CDR3 length equals 15 residues. Per the germline V gene, CDR1 is SGHRS and CDR2 is YFSETQ. Written as DNA, the CDR3 is TGCGCCAGCAACTCTAGGACAGGGGGTGGAGAGACCCAGTACTTC. This translates into CASNSRTGGGETQYF.

V gene TRBV5-6 combines with J gene TRBJ2-1; 15 nucleotides align to TRBD2. The CDR3 is 16 residues long. CDR1 is SGHDT, CDR2 YYEEEE, per germline. V dropped 0 bases and J dropped 7; count of bases not matched to a gene: 2. CDR3 in DNA: TGTGCCAGCAGCTTGGATGGGACTAGCGGGAGGAATGAGCAGTTCTTC. Its translation: CASSLDGTSGRNEQFF.

V usage is TRBV7-9 and J usage is TRBJ1-3; D is ambiguous. Trimming stripped 1 base from V and 7 bases from J, with 26 bases between. The CDR3 is 19 residues long. Germline CDR1 is SEHNR and CDR2 is FQNEAQ (reference sequence). DNA of the CDR3: TGTGCCAGCAGCTTAGGTCTTTTTACGAGAGGGCAGTCCGGGAACACCATATATTTT. This codes for CASSLGLFTRGQSGNTIYF.

V gene TRBV11-2 combines with J gene TRBJ1-2; no clear D. V dropped 3 bases and J dropped 1 base, with 12 bases sitting between them. From germline, CDR1 is SGHAT and CDR2 FQNNGV. The CDR3 spans 15 residues. DNA of the CDR3: TGTGCCAGCAGCTTCGACCGTACTTTTAACTATGGCTACACCTTC. This gives the protein CASSFDRTFNYGYTF.

With respect to this clone: The same CDR3 arises from other DNA sequences in this sample as well. V is TRBV28 and J is TRBJ1-1, with D tentatively TRBD1 (6 bases). Trimming stripped 2 bases from V and 5 bases from J, with 6 bases between. From germline, CDR1 is MDHEN and CDR2 SYDVKM. The CDR3 has 12 residues. The CDR3 bases are TGTGCCAGCAGTTTAACAGGGACTGAAGCTTTCTTT. Protein sequence: CASSLTGTEAFF. Full variable domain (missing parts from reference TRBV28 and TRBJ1-1): DVKVTQSSRYLVKRTGEKVFLECVQDMDHENMFWYRQDPGLGLRLIYFSYDVKMKEKGDIPEGYSVSREKKERFSLILESASTNQTSMYLCASSLTGTEAFFGQGTRLTVV.

Points on this clone: The same CDR3 also results from other DNA sequences found in this sample. This chain's CDR3 is CSASDGETQYF. As DNA, the CDR3 is TGCAGTGCTAGCGATGGGGAGACCCAGTACTTC. The chain is built from TRBV20-1 and TRBJ2-5; D not certain. The V gene lost 3 bases and the J gene lost 5 bases, with 7 bases spanning the gap. CDR1 and CDR2 (germline): DFQATT, SNEGSKA (reference sequence). The CDR3 runs 11 residues.

The chain joins TRBV5-1 to TRBJ2-7; TRBD1 matches 9 bases. Germline V gives CDR1 SGHRS, CDR2 YFSETQ. There are 15 residues in the CDR3. V gave up 0 bases and J gave up 7 bases; unmatched junction bases: 8. The CDR3 DNA is TGCGCCAGCAGCTTGGCCCCGGGACAGGGAAAGGAGCAGTACTTC. Its protein is CASSLAPGQGKEQYF. Full variable domain (missing parts from reference TRBV5-1 and TRBJ2-7): KAGVTQTPRYLIKTRGQQVTLSCSPISGHRSVSWYQQTPGQGLQFLFEYFSETQRNKGNFPGRFSGRQFSNSRSEMNVSTLELGDSALYLCASSLAPGQGKEQYFGPGTRLTVT.

This clone occurred a few times. The genes are TRBV2 and TRBJ1-1, with 8 bases aligning to TRBD1. This CDR3 has 14 amino acids. Trimming took 4 bases from V and 0 from J; bases not matched to a gene: 1. CDR1 SNHLY and CDR2 FYNNEI come from the germline V gene. The CDR3 sequence is CASSGTGMNTEAFF. The CDR3 DNA sequence: TGTGCCAGCAGTGGGACAGGGATGAACACTGAAGCTTTCTTT.

The V call is TRBV6-6, the J call TRBJ1-3, with D possibly being TRBD1 (6 bases). The CDR3 extends over 16 amino acids. The V end was cut by 2 bases, the J end by 3 bases, with 14 bases between. Germline lookup yields CDR1 MNHNY and CDR2 SVGAGI (reference sequence). This CDR3 reads CASSYPIQGVGNTIYF. The DNA for the CDR3 is TGTGCCAGCAGTTACCCAATACAGGGAGTTGGAAACACCATATATTTT.

The chain is built from TRBV9 and TRBJ2-1; 8 positions agree with TRBD2. This CDR3 has 14 residues. The trim removed 0 bases at V and 9 bases at J, leaving 5 bases unmatched. Germline values: CDR1 SGDLS, CDR2 YYNGEE. The CDR3 nucleotides read TGTGCCAGCAGCGTAGCTGCAGCGGGGGTTGAGCAGTTCTTC. Translation gives CASSVAAAGVEQFF.

The chain employs TRBV27 and TRBJ2-1, with 8 bases fitting TRBD2. The V segment lost 5 bases and the J segment 2 bases; nucleotides outside the gene matches: 5. CDR1 MNHEY and CDR2 SMNVEV come from the germline V gene (reference sequence). The CDR3 has 15 residues. CDR3 protein: CASSPSGRPYNEQFF. The CDR3 DNA is TGTGCCAGCAGTCCCAGCGGGAGACCCTACAATGAGCAGTTCTTC.

This clone was observed a single time. V usage is TRBV28 and J usage is TRBJ2-7; 8 bases align to TRBD1. Germline CDR1 reads MDHEN; CDR2 reads SYDVKM. The CDR3 runs to 13 residues. J was trimmed by 10 bases and V by 8 bases; bases with no gene match: 13. This CDR3 is CASRQPRQGLQYF. Written as DNA, the CDR3 is TGTGCCAGCCGTCAACCTAGACAGGGGCTACAGTACTTC.